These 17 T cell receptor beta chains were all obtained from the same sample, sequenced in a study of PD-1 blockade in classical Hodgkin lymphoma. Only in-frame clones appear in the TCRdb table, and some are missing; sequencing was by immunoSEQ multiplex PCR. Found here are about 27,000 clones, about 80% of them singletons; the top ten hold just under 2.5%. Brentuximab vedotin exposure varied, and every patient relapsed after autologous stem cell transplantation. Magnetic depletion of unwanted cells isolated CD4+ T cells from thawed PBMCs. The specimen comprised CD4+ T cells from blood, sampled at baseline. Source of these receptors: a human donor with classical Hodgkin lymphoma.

CDR3 sequence (DNA): TGTGCAAGTCGCTTCCGGAGGACAAGCCTTGGGACCGGGGAGCTGTTTTTT. It yields the protein CASRFRRTSLGTGELFF. The chain links TRBV12-2 to TRBJ2-2. TRBV12-2 is termed a pseudogene. The CDR3 contains 17 residues.

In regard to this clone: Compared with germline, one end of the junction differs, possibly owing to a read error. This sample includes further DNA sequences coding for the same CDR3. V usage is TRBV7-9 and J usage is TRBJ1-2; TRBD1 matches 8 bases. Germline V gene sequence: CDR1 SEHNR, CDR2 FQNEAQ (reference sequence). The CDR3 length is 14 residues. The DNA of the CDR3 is TGTGCCAGCAGCTTAGGCGGACAGGGCTATGGCTACACTTTC. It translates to CASSLGGQGYGYTF.

The CDR3 DNA reads as TGTGCCAGCAGGGAACAGATGAACACTGAAGCTTTCTTT. Translation: CASREQMNTEAFF. The V and J genes are TRBV2 and TRBJ1-1; D not resolved. Deletions cut 6 bases from V and 0 bases from J, with 8 bases between. The CDR3 contains 13 residues. Per the germline V gene, CDR1 is SNHLY and CDR2 is FYNNEI.

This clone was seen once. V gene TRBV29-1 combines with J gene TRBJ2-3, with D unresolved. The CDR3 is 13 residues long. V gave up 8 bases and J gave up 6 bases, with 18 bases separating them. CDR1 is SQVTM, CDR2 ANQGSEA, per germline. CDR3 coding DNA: TGCAGCACGCCCGGAACATCCTACGATACGCAGTATTTT. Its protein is CSTPGTSYDTQYF.

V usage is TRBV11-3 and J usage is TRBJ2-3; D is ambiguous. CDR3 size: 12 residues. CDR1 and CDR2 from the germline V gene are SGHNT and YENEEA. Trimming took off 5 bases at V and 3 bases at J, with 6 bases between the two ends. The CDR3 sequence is CASSIGTDTQYF. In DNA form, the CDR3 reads TGTGCCAGCAGCATCGGGACAGATACGCAGTATTTT.

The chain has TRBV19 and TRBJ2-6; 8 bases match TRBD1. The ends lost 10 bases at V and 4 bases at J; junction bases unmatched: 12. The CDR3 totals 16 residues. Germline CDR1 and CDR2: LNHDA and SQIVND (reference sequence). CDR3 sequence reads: CATCPGTGAGANVLTF. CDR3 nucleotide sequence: TGTGCCACATGTCCCGGGACAGGCGCCGGGGCCAACGTCCTGACTTTC.

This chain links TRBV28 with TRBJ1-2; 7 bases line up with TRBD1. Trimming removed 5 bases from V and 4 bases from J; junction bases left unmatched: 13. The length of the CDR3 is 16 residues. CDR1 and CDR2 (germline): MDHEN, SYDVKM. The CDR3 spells CASSLFWAGGFYGYTF. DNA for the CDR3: TGTGCCAGCAGTCTTTTTTGGGCAGGGGGTTTCTATGGCTACACCTTC.

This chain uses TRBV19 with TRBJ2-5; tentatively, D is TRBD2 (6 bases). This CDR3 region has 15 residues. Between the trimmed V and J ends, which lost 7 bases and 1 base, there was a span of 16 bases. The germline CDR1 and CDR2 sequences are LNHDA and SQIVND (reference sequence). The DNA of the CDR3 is TGTGCCAGTACCTCTGGGTCGGGAGCCCAAGAGACCCAGTACTTC. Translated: CASTSGSGAQETQYF.

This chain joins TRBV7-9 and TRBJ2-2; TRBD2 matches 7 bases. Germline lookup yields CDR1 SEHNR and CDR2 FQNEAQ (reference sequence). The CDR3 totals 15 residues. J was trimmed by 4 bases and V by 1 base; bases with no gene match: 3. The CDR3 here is CASSLGTSVTGELFF. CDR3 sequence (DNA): TGTGCCAGCAGCTTAGGGACTAGTGTCACCGGGGAGCTGTTTTTT.

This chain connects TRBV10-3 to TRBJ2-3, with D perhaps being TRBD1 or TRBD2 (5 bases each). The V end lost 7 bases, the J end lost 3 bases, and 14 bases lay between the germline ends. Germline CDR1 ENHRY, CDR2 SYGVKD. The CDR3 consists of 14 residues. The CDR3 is CAIKGQGGTDTQYF. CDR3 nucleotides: TGTGCCATCAAAGGGCAGGGCGGGACAGATACGCAGTATTTT.

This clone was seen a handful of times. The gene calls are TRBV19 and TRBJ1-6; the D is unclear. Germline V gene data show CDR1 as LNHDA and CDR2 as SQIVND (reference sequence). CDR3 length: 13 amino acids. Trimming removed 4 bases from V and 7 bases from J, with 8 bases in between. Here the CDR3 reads CASSTRRNSPLHF. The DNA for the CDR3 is TGTGCCAGTAGTACACGGAGGAATTCACCCCTCCACTTT. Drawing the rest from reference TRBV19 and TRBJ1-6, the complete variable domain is DGGITQSPKYLFRKEGQNVTLSCEQNLNHDAMYWYRQDPGQGLRLIYYSQIVNDFQKGDIAEGYSVSREKKESFPLTVTSAQKNPTAFYLCASSTRRNSPLHFGNGTRLTVT.

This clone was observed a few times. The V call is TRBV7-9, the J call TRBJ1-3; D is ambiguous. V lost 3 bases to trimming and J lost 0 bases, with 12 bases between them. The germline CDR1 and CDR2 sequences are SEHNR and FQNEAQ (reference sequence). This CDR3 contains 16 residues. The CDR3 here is CASSFAGTHSGNTIYF. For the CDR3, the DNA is TGTGCCAGCAGCTTTGCAGGAACTCACTCTGGAAACACCATATATTTT.

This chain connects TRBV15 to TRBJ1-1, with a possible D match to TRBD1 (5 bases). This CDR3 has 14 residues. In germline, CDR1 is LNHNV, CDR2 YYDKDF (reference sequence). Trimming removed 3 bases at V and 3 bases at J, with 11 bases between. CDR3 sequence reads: CATSRGEEDTEAFF. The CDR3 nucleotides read TGTGCCACCAGCAGGGGGGAGGAGGACACTGAAGCTTTCTTT. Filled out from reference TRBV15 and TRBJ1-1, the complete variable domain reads DAMVIQNPRYQVTQFGKPVTLSCSQTLNHNVMYWYQQKSSQAPKLLFHYYDKDFNNEADTPDNFQSRRPNTSFCFLDIRSPGLGDTAMYLCATSRGEEDTEAFFGQGTRLTVV.

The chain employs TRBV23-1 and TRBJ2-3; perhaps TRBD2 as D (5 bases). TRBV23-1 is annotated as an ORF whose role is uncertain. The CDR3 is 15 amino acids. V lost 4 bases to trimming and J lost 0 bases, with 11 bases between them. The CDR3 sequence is CASSLASRSTDTQYF. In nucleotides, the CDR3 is TGCGCCAGCAGTCTGGCTAGCCGTAGCACAGATACGCAGTATTTT.

The DNA for the CDR3 is TGTGCCTGGGACAGGGGCTCTTCACCCCTCCACTTT. Residues: CAWDRGSSPLHF. The chain is built from TRBV30 and TRBJ1-6; 8 nucleotides match TRBD1. This CDR3 has 12 residues. CDR1 and CDR2 (germline): GTSNPN, SVGIG (reference sequence). The ends lost 5 bases at V and 9 bases at J; junction bases unmatched: 3.

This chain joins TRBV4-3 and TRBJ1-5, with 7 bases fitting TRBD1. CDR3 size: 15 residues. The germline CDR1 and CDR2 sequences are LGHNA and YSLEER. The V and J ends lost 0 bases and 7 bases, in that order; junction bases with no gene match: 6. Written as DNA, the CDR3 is TGCGCCAGCAGCCAAGAACAGGGGACCCGGCAGCCCCAGCATTTT. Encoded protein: CASSQEQGTRQPQHF.

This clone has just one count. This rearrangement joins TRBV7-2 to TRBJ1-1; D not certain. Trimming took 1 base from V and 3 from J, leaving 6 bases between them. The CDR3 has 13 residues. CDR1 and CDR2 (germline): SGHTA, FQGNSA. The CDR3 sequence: CASSLVGDTEAFF. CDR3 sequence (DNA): TGTGCCAGCAGCTTAGTCGGCGACACTGAAGCTTTCTTT.